The clone carrying this TCR beta chain was detected a few times. Its antigen is unidentified. The data were taken from a study of cytomegalovirus exposure and HLA in healthy donors. Study-level results: Presence/absence analyses supposed approximately even sequencing depth among donors. Reports indicate that TCR beta sequences accurately predicted the HLA-A and HLA-B alleles of most subjects.

Primers: 60 Vbeta forward and 13 Jbeta reverse. Some clones are missing from TCRdb's copy, which holds only in-frame ones; the method was immunoSEQ multiplex PCR. The sample lists about 190,000 clones; about four fifths were seen once. Germline loops: CDR1 SGHDT, CDR2 YYEEEE. The germline V and J ends were trimmed by 7 bases and 4 bases, with 14 bases remaining between them. The CDR3 consists of 14 residues. Sequenced: PBMCs. This sequence was found in a man aged 50-60 years in good health and CMV-seronegative. This chain connects TRBV5-6 to TRBJ1-4; D is unclear. CDR3 protein: CASRGGANNEKLFF. CDR3 DNA sequence: TGTGCCAGCCGGGGAGGAGCAAATAATGAAAAACTGTTTTTT.